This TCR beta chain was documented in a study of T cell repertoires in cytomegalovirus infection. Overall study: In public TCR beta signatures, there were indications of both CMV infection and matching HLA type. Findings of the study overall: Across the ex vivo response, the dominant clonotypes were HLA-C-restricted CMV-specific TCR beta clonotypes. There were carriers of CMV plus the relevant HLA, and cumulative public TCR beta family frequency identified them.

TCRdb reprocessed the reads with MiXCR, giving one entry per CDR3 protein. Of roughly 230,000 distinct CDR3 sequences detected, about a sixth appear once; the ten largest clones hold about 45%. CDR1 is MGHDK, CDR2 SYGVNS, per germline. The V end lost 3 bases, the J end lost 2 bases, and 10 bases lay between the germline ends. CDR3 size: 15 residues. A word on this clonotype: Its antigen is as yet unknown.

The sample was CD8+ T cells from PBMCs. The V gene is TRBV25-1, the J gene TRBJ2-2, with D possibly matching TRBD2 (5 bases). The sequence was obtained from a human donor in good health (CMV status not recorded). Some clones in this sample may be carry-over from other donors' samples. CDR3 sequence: CASSDWTGNTGELFF. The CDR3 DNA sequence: TGTGCCAGCAGTGACTGGACGGGAAACACCGGGGAGCTGTTTTTT.